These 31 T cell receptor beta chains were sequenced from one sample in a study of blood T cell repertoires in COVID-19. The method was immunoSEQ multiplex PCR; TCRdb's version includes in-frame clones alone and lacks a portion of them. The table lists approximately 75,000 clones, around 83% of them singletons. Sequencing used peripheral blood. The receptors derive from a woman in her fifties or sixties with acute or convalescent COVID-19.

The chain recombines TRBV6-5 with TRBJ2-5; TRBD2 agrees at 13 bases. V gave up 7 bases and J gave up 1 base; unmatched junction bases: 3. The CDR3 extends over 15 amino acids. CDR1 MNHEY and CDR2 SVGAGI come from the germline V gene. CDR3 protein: CASKGLAGRQETQYF. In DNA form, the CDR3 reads TGTGCCAGCAAGGGACTAGCGGGGCGCCAAGAGACCCAGTACTTC.

This CDR3 reads CASSEAGQGRGNQPQHF. The CDR3 nucleotides are TGTGCCAGCAGTGAAGCCGGACAGGGCAGGGGCAATCAGCCCCAGCATTTT. The chain recombines TRBV6-1 with TRBJ1-5, with TRBD1 identical over 8 bases. V was clipped by 0 bases and J by 2 bases; unmatched bases: 6. The CDR3 is 17 residues long. In germline, CDR1 is MNHNS, CDR2 SASEGT.

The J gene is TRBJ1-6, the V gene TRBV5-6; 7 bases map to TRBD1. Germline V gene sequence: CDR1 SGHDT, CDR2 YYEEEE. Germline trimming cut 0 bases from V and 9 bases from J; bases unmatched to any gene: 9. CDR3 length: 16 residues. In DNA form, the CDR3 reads TGTGCCAGCAGCTTGGCAGGAGACAGGGCGGGTTCACCCCTCCACTTT. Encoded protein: CASSLAGDRAGSPLHF. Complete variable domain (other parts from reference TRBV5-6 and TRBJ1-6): DAGVTQSPTHLIKTRGQQVTLRCSPKSGHDTVSWYQQALGQGPQFIFQYYEEEERQRGNFPDRFSGHQFPNYSSELNVNALLLGDSALYLCASSLAGDRAGSPLHFGNGTRLTVT.

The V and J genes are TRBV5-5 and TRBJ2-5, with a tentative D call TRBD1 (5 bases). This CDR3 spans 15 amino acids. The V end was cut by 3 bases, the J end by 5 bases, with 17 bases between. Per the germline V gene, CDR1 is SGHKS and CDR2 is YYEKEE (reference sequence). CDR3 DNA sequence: TGTGCCAGCAGCTCTGACCAGGGTTGGGGCGAGACCCAGTACTTC. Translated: CASSSDQGWGETQYF.

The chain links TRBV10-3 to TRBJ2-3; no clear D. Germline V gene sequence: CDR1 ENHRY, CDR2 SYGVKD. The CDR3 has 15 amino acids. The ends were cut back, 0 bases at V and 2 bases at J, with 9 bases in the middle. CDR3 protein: CAISESDSLTDTQYF. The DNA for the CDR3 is TGTGCCATCAGTGAGTCAGATAGTCTCACAGATACGCAGTATTTT.

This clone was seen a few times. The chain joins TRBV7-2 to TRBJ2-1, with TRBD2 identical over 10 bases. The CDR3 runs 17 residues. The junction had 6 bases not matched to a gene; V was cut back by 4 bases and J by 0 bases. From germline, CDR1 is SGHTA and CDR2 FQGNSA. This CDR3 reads CASSSGLAESSYNEQFF. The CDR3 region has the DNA TGTGCCAGCAGCTCCGGACTAGCGGAAAGCTCCTACAATGAGCAGTTCTTC.

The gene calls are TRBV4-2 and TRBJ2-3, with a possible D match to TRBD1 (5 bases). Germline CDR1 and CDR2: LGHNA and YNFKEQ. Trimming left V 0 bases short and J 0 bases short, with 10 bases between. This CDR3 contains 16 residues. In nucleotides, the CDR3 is TGTGCCAGCAGCCAAGAGGGGCCCCCTAGCACAGATACGCAGTATTTT. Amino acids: CASSQEGPPSTDTQYF.

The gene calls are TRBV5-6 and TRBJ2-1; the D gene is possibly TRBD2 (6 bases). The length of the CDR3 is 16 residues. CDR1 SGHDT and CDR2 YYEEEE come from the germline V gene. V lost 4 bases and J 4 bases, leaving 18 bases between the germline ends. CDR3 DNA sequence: TGTGCCAGCAGCCAAGGCCGGCGGGGAGGTTACAATGAGCAGTTCTTC. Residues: CASSQGRRGGYNEQFF.

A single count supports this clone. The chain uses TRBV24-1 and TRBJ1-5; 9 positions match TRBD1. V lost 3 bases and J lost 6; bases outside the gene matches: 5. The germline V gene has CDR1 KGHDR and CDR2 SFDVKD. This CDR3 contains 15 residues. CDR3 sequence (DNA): TGTGCCACCAGTGATGGAACAGGGGGCGTTCAGCCCCAGCATTTT. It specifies CATSDGTGGVQPQHF.

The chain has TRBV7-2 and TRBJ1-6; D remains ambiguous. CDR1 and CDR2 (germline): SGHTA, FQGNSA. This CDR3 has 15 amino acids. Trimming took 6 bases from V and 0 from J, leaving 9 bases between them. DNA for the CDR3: TGTGCCAGCAGTAAAGAGGGCTCCTATAATTCACCCCTCCACTTT. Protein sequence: CASSKEGSYNSPLHF.

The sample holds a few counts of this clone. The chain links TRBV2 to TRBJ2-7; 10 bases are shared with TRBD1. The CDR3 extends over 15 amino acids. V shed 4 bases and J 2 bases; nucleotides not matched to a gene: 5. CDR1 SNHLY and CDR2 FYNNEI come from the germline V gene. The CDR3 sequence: CASSARQGAAYEQYF. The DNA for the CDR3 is TGTGCCAGCAGTGCGAGACAGGGGGCCGCCTACGAGCAGTACTTC.

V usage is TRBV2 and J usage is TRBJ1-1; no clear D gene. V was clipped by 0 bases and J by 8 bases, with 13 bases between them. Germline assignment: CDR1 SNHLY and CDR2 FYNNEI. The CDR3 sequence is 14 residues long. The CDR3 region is CASSEAAVRAEAFF. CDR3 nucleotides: TGTGCCAGCAGTGAAGCCGCAGTGAGGGCCGAAGCTTTCTTT.

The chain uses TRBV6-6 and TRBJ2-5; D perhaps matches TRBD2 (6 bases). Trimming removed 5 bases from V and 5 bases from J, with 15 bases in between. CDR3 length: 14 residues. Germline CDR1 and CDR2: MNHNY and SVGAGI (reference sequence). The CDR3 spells CASSGTLGGETQYF. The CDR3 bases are TGTGCCAGCAGTGGGACTCTAGGTGGGGAGACCCAGTACTTC.

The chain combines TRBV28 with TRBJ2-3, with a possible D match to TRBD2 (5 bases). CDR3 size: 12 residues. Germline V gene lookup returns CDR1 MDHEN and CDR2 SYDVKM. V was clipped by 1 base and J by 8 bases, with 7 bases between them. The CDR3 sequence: CASSLLRVTQYF. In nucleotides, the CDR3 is TGTGCCAGCAGTTTATTGCGGGTTACGCAGTATTTT. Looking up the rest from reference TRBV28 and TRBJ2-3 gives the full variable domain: DVKVTQSSRYLVKRTGEKVFLECVQDMDHENMFWYRQDPGLGLRLIYFSYDVKMKEKGDIPEGYSVSREKKERFSLILESASTNQTSMYLCASSLLRVTQYFGPGTRLTVL.

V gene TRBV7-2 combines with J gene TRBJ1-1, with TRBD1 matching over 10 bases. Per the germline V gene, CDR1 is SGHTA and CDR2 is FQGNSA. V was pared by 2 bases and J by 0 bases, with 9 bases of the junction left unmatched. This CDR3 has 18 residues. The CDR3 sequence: CASSLRRLTGGMNTEAFF. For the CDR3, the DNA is TGTGCCAGCAGCTTACGCCGATTGACAGGGGGCATGAACACTGAAGCTTTCTTT.

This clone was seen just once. The CDR3 DNA follows: TGTGCCAGCAGCCACCGGACAGGGTTTAAGACTGAAGCTTTCTTT. It yields the protein CASSHRTGFKTEAFF. The V call is TRBV14, the J call TRBJ1-1; TRBD1 matches 8 bases. Germline CDR1 reads SGHDN; CDR2 reads FVKESK. V shed 3 bases, J shed 5 bases, and the junction held 8 bases outside the gene matches. This CDR3 has 15 amino acids.

The CDR3 protein is CASRAQSAGGAYNEQFF. The CDR3 bases are TGTGCCAGCAGGGCCCAGAGCGCGGGAGGGGCCTACAATGAGCAGTTCTTC. V and J are TRBV18 and TRBJ2-1; 9 bases are a match to TRBD2. V gave up 8 bases and J gave up 2 bases; unmatched junction bases: 13. This CDR3 is built from 17 residues. CDR1 is KGHSH, CDR2 LQKENI, per germline.

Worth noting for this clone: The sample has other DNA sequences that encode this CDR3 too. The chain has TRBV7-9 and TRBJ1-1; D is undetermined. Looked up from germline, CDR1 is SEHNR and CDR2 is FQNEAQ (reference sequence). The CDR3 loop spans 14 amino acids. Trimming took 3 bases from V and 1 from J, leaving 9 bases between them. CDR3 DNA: TGTGCCAGCAGCTTTGTAGGGAGGAACACTGAAGCTTTCTTT. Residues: CASSFVGRNTEAFF.

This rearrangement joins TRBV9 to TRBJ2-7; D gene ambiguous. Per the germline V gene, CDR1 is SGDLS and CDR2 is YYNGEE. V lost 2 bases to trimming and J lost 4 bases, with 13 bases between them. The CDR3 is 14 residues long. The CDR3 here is CASSVGRSSYEQYF. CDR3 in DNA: TGTGCCAGCAGCGTCGGCAGGTCCTCTTACGAGCAGTACTTC.

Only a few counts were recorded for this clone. The CDR3 bases are TGTGCCATCAGGCTGACAGGGTCCAATGAGCAGTTCTTC. Translating it yields CAIRLTGSNEQFF. V and J are TRBV10-3 and TRBJ2-1; 7 positions match TRBD1. Trimming cost V 6 bases and J 6 bases; bases outside gene matches: 5. This CDR3 has 13 residues. The germline V gene has CDR1 ENHRY and CDR2 SYGVKD.

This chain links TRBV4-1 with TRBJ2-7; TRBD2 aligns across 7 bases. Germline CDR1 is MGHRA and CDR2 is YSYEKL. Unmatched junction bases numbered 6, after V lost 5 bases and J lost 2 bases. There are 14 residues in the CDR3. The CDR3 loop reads CASSKLAVAYEQYF. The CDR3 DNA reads TGCGCCAGCAGCAAGCTAGCGGTGGCCTACGAGCAGTACTTC.

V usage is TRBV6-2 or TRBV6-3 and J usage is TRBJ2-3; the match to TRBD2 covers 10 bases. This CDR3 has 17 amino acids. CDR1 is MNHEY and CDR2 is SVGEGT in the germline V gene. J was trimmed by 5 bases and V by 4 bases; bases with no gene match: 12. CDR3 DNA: TGTGCCAGCAGTTCCCCTCTCGCAAGCGGGGGGGAAGATACGCAGTATTTT. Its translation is CASSSPLASGGEDTQYF.

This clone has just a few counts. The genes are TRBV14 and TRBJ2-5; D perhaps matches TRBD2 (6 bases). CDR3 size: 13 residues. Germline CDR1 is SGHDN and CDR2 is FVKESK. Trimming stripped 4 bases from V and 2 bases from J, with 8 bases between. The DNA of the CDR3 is TGTGCCAGCAGCCGACTAGTTCAAGAGACCCAGTACTTC. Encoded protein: CASSRLVQETQYF.

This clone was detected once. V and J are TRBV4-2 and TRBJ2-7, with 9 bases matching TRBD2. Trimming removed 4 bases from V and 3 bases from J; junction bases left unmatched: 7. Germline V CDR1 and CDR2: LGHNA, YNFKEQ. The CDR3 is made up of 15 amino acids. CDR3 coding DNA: TGTGCCAGCAGCCCCCCGCTGCGGGGGGGCTACGAGCAGTACTTC. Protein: CASSPPLRGGYEQYF.

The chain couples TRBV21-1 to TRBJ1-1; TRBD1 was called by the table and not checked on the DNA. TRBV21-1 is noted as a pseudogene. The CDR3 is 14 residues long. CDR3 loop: CASSKGRGFPEAFF. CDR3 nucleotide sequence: TGTGCCAGCAGCAAGGGCAGGGGATTCCCTGAAGCTTTCTTT.

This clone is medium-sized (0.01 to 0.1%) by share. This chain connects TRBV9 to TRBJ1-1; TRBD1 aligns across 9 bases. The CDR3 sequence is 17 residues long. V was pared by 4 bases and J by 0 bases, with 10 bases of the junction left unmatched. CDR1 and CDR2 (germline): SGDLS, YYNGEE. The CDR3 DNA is TGTGCCAGCAGCCAAACAGGGGGCCCGGGAATGAACACTGAAGCTTTCTTT. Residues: CASSQTGGPGMNTEAFF.

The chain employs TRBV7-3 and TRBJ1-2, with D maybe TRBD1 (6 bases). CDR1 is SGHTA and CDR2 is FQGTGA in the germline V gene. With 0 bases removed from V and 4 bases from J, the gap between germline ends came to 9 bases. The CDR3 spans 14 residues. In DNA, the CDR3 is TGTGCCAGCAGCTTAACCCGGGACACCTATGGCTACACCTTC. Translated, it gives CASSLTRDTYGYTF. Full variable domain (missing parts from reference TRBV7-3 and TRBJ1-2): GAGVSQTPSNKVTEKGKYVELRCDPISGHTALYWYRQSLGQGPEFLIYFQGTGAADDSGLPNDRFFAVRPEGSVSTLKIQRTERGDSAVYLCASSLTRDTYGYTFGSGTRLTVV.

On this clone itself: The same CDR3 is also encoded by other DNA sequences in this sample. CDR3 bases: TGTGCCAGCAGTTTCGCGCAGGGGAAACGTTACGAGCAGTACTTC. It is translated as CASSFAQGKRYEQYF. The gene calls are TRBV6-2 or TRBV6-3 and TRBJ2-7; tentative D call: TRBD1 (6 bases). The CDR3 spans 15 residues. From germline, CDR1 is MNHEY and CDR2 SVGEGT. Trimming shortened V by 4 bases and J by 4 bases, and 17 bases separated the two germline ends.

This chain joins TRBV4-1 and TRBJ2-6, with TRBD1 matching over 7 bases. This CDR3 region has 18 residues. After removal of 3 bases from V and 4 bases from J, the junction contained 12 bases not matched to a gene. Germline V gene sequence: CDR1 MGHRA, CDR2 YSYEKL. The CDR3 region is CASSQGRQGPRGANVLTF. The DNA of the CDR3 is TGCGCCAGCAGCCAGGGCAGACAGGGACCCAGAGGGGCCAACGTCCTGACTTTC.

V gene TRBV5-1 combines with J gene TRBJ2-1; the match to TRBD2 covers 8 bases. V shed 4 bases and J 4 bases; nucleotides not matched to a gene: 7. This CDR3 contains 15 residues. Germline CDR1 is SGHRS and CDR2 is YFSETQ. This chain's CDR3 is CASSPPSGGYNEQFF. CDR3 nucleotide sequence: TGCGCCAGCAGCCCCCCCAGCGGGGGATACAATGAGCAGTTCTTC.

Here the CDR3 reads CASSSGTEAFF. The CDR3 coding sequence is TGTGCCAGCAGTTCGGGCACTGAAGCTTTCTTT. V and J are TRBV2 and TRBJ1-1; unclear D gene. Germline CDR1 SNHLY, CDR2 FYNNEI. The CDR3 sequence is 11 residues long. V was clipped by 5 bases and J by 4 bases, with 5 bases between them.